This T cell receptor (beta chain) was identified in a study of shared T cell receptors in the human thymus. The table came from immunoSEQ multiplex PCR; TCRdb's copy has only in-frame clones and leaves some out. There are roughly 660,000 clones in the sample; approximately 90% occur only once, and 0.0095% to 0.011% lies in the top ten. Between the trimmed V and J ends, which lost 4 bases and 5 bases, there was a span of 9 bases. This CDR3 comprises 11 residues. The germline V gene encodes CDR1 DFQATT and CDR2 SNEGSKA (reference sequence). In addition, the sample was reused for a study of human thymus T cells. That report notes: Those donating were healthy Finnish infants in corrective surgery for congenital heart defects. Thymus was obtained from resections taken during corrective heart surgery. What appeared biased in thymic and blood repertoires was the usage of V and J genes. Related research found strongly overlapping thymic repertoires in unrelated individuals.

The chain combines TRBV20-1 with TRBJ2-7; D is possibly TRBD2 (5 bases). The sample was thymocytes. The sequence was collected from a boy under two years old with a congenital heart defect. CDR3 residues: CSAITGNEQYF. For the CDR3, the DNA is TGCAGTGCTATAACGGGGAACGAGCAGTACTTC.